Each of the 3 T cell receptor beta chains below was sequenced from the same sample in a study of shared T cell receptors in the human thymus. TCRdb's copy holds only in-frame clones and misses some; the assay was immunoSEQ multiplex PCR. The sample has roughly 700,000 clones, approximately 88% seen once. This same sample was also taken into another study, of human thymus T cells.

Material: thymocytes. Receptors originate from a boy younger than two with a congenital heart defect.

The chain has TRBV11-2 and TRBJ2-3; 12 nucleotides agree with TRBD2. The CDR3 loop spans 18 amino acids. Germline CDR1 SGHAT, CDR2 FQNNGV. Trimming cost V 3 bases and J 0 bases; bases outside gene matches: 7. In DNA, the CDR3 is TGTGCCAGCAGCTTGGTACTAGCGGGAGGCCTTAGCACAGATACGCAGTATTTT. It translates to CASSLVLAGGLSTDTQYF.

The gene calls are TRBV30 and TRBJ2-1, with 14 nucleotides matching TRBD2. After removal of 4 bases from V and 1 base from J, the junction contained 12 bases not matched to a gene. CDR1 and CDR2 (germline): GTSNPN, SVGIG (reference sequence). The CDR3 is 19 amino acids. The CDR3 spells CAWTQEGLAGDNSYNEQFF. The CDR3 coding sequence is TGTGCCTGGACGCAAGAGGGACTAGCGGGAGACAATTCCTACAATGAGCAGTTCTTC. The complete variable domain, with remaining parts taken from reference TRBV30 and TRBJ2-1, reads SQTIHQWPATLVQPVGSPLSLECTVEGTSNPNLYWYRQAAGRGLQLLFYSVGIGQISSEVPQNLSASRPQDRQFILSSKKLLLSDSGFYLCAWTQEGLAGDNSYNEQFFGPGTRLTVL.

This chain uses TRBV4-1 with TRBJ2-7; TRBD1 matches 7 bases. There are 17 residues in the CDR3. V dropped 4 bases and J dropped 2; count of bases not matched to a gene: 14. Germline V gene data show CDR1 as MGHRA and CDR2 as YSYEKL. This CDR3 is CASSLLKGGQGAYEQYF. The CDR3 region has the DNA TGCGCCAGCAGCCTTCTCAAAGGCGGGCAGGGGGCCTACGAGCAGTACTTC.